The 18 T cell receptor beta chains below come from one sample, sequenced in a study of OX40 agonist ivuxolimab in advanced cancers. Method: immunoSEQ multiplex PCR; TCRdb's copy keeps in-frame clones and lacks some. The sample holds over 40,000 clones, about 86% seen once. The sample consisted of CD4+ or CD8+ T cells sorted from blood, taken in a trial of the OX40 agonist ivuxolimab. Every receptor here comes from an adult with an advanced solid tumor such as melanoma, head and neck, liver or kidney cancer.

V usage is TRBV28 and J usage is TRBJ1-4; D is uncertain. Germline CDR1 reads MDHEN; CDR2 reads SYDVKM. V shed 4 bases and J shed 5 bases, with 17 bases lying between them. CDR3 length equals 16 residues. CDR3 DNA sequence: TGTGCCAGCAGTTCTCCCCGGACTGGCCGAAATGAAAAACTGTTTTTT. It translates to CASSSPRTGRNEKLFF.

The J gene is TRBJ2-7, the V gene TRBV28, with D perhaps matching TRBD1 (5 bases). Trimming cost V 8 bases and J 5 bases, with 13 bases left between them. The CDR3 is made up of 12 amino acids. From germline, CDR1 is MDHEN and CDR2 SYDVKM. CDR3 sequence reads: CASADSHHEQYF. The CDR3 DNA reads TGTGCCAGCGCCGACAGTCACCACGAGCAGTACTTC.

The chain couples TRBV6-7 to TRBJ2-2; 7 nucleotides match TRBD1. TRBV6-7 is given ORF status, its function remaining uncertain. The CDR3 length is 16 residues. The J segment lost 3 bases and the V segment lost 7 bases, leaving 11 bases of the junction unmatched. The CDR3 here is CASTLDRAEYTGELFF. In nucleotides, the CDR3 is TGTGCCAGCACACTTGACAGGGCGGAGTACACCGGGGAGCTGTTTTTT.

This sequence joins TRBV19 and TRBJ1-6; 10 bases are shared with TRBD1. The ends lost 4 bases at V and 6 bases at J; junction bases unmatched: 6. The CDR3 is made up of 16 amino acids. Per germline, CDR1 LNHDA and CDR2 SQIVND (reference sequence). As DNA, the CDR3 is TGTGCCAGTAGTAGCCCGGGACAGGGGCTTAATTCACCCCTCCACTTT. This translates into CASSSPGQGLNSPLHF.

The chain employs TRBV5-1 and TRBJ2-3; TRBD2 matches 10 bases. V dropped 2 bases and J dropped 6; count of bases not matched to a gene: 9. There are 16 residues in the CDR3. Germline CDR1 reads SGHRS; CDR2 reads YFSETQ. In nucleotides, the CDR3 is TGCGCCAGCAGCTTAAGCCCGCTAGCGGGGGTCGATACGCAGTATTTT. This codes for CASSLSPLAGVDTQYF.

This rearrangement joins TRBV7-8 to TRBJ1-3; possibly TRBD1 for D (6 bases). Trimming shortened V by 1 base and J by 0 bases, and 19 bases separated the two germline ends. CDR3 length equals 19 residues. Germline V lookup: CDR1 SGHVS, CDR2 FQNEAQ. CDR3 coding DNA: TGTGCCAGCAGCTTAGGTGCCCGGGGGGCAGGGAGCTCTGGAAACACCATATATTTT. Translating gives CASSLGARGAGSSGNTIYF.

This clone appeared once. J is TRBJ2-1 and V is TRBV7-9; 9 bases map to TRBD1. The junction had 5 bases not matched to a gene; V was cut back by 5 bases and J by 3 bases. From germline, CDR1 is SEHNR and CDR2 FQNEAQ (reference sequence). The CDR3 extends over 15 amino acids. The CDR3 nucleotides read TGTGCCAGCAGCCCCCCGGGACAGGGCTACAATGAGCAGTTCTTC. This gives the protein CASSPPGQGYNEQFF.

The rearrangement uses TRBV27 and TRBJ1-4; D not resolved. Germline V gives CDR1 MNHEY, CDR2 SMNVEV (reference sequence). The CDR3 is 12 residues long. The ends were cut back, 5 bases at V and 5 bases at J, with 6 bases in the middle. CDR3 sequence reads: CASSLPNEKLFF. CDR3 nucleotide sequence: TGTGCCAGCAGTCTCCCCAATGAAAAACTGTTTTTT. The complete variable domain, with remaining parts taken from reference TRBV27 and TRBJ1-4, reads EAQVTQNPRYLITVTGKKLTVTCSQNMNHEYMSWYRQDPGLGLRQIYYSMNVEVTDKGDVPEGYKVSRKEKRNFPLILESPSPNQTSLYFCASSLPNEKLFFGSGTQLSVL.

This chain links TRBV5-1 with TRBJ2-5; D is possibly TRBD2 (5 bases). CDR3 length: 15 residues. Per the germline V gene, CDR1 is SGHRS and CDR2 is YFSETQ. Trimming shortened V by 0 bases and J by 1 base, and 10 bases separated the two germline ends. The CDR3 bases are TGCGCCAGCAGCTTGGCCGGGGAAACCCAAGAGACCCAGTACTTC. This codes for CASSLAGETQETQYF.

The rearrangement joins TRBV19 to TRBJ2-5; 10 nucleotides line up with TRBD2. The CDR3 has 17 residues. CDR1 is LNHDA, CDR2 SQIVND, per germline (reference sequence). V was clipped by 4 bases and J by 2 bases; unmatched bases: 10. The CDR3 loop reads CASSNKASGRPQETQYF. In DNA form, the CDR3 reads TGTGCCAGTAGTAATAAGGCTAGCGGGAGACCTCAAGAGACCCAGTACTTC. The complete variable domain, with remaining parts taken from reference TRBV19 and TRBJ2-5, reads DGGITQSPKYLFRKEGQNVTLSCEQNLNHDAMYWYRQDPGQGLRLIYYSQIVNDFQKGDIAEGYSVSREKKESFPLTVTSAQKNPTAFYLCASSNKASGRPQETQYFGPGTRLLVL.

CDR3 loop: CATSRDLEGNTEAFF. The CDR3 bases are TGTGCCACCAGCAGAGATCTAGAGGGGAACACTGAAGCTTTCTTT. V gene TRBV15 combines with J gene TRBJ1-1; no clear D. V shed 0 bases and J shed 1 base, with 9 bases lying between them. The germline CDR1 and CDR2 sequences are LNHNV and YYDKDF (reference sequence). The CDR3 totals 15 residues.

The rearrangement uses TRBV19 and TRBJ2-7, with D perhaps TRBD2 (6 bases). The CDR3 length is 15 residues. Germline V gene lookup returns CDR1 LNHDA and CDR2 SQIVND (reference sequence). Between the trimmed V and J ends, which lost 1 base and 4 bases, there was a span of 14 bases. In DNA, the CDR3 is TGTGCCAGTAGTATAGTGTACGGGGGAGGATACGAGCAGTACTTC. Protein sequence: CASSIVYGGGYEQYF.

The chain links TRBV7-2 to TRBJ2-3; 12 bases fit TRBD2. The CDR3 length is 15 residues. Germline V CDR1 and CDR2: SGHTA, FQGNSA. Trimming took 6 bases from V and 4 from J; bases not matched to a gene: 5. This chain's CDR3 is CASSSRTSGADTQYF. In DNA, the CDR3 is TGTGCCAGCAGTTCGAGGACTAGCGGGGCAGATACGCAGTATTTT.

This clone was seen more than once but under ten times. This chain links TRBV30 with TRBJ1-1; the D is unclear. The V gene's germline CDR1 is GTSNPN and CDR2 SVGIG (reference sequence). CDR3 length: 14 residues. V lost 1 base, J lost 5 bases, and 14 bases lay in between. In nucleotides, the CDR3 is TGTGCCTGGAGTGACCGGGGATTTGGAACTGAAGCTTTCTTT. It specifies CAWSDRGFGTEAFF.

The rearrangement uses TRBV11-2 and TRBJ2-5; D gene uncertain. The CDR3 length is 14 residues. Germline lookup yields CDR1 SGHAT and CDR2 FQNNGV. Between the trimmed V and J ends, which lost 1 base and 5 bases, there was a span of 11 bases. The CDR3 sequence: CASSLGPAAETQYF. CDR3 in DNA: TGTGCCAGCAGCTTAGGTCCCGCAGCGGAGACCCAGTACTTC.

The chain couples TRBV5-5 to TRBJ2-1; D is undetermined. V dropped 1 base and J dropped 9 bases, with 8 bases sitting between them. The CDR3 spans 12 residues. Per the germline V gene, CDR1 is SGHKS and CDR2 is YYEKEE (reference sequence). As DNA, the CDR3 is TGTGCCAGCAGCTTGCTAGACGGTGAGCAGTTCTTC. Its translation: CASSLLDGEQFF.

The chain combines TRBV23-1 with TRBJ2-5, with D uncertain. TRBV23-1 is placed among ORFs of uncertain function. The V and J ends lost 4 bases and 11 bases respectively, with 11 bases between them. This CDR3 is 11 amino acids long. The CDR3: CASSPLREQYF. Here the CDR3 DNA reads TGCGCCAGCAGTCCGCTGAGAGAGCAGTACTTC.

The chain recombines TRBV5-4 with TRBJ1-2; unclear D gene. The CDR3 is made up of 14 amino acids. Trimming took off 0 bases at V and 0 bases at J, with 6 bases between the two ends. The germline CDR1 and CDR2 sequences are SGHNT and YYREEE (reference sequence). CDR3 region: CASSLGGSNYGYTF. The CDR3 bases are TGTGCCAGCAGCTTGGGAGGGTCTAACTATGGCTACACCTTC.